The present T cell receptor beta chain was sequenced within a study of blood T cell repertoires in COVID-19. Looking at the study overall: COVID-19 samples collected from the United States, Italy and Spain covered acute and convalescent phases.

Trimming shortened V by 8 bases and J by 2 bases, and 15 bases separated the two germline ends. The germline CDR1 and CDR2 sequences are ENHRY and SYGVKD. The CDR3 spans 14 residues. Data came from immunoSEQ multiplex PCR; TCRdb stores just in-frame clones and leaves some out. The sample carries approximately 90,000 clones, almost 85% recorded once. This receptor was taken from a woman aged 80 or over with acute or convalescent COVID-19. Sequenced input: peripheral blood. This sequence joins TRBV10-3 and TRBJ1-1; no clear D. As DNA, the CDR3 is TGTGCCATCGGCCTTAGGACGGGAAACACTGAAGCTTTCTTT. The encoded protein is CAIGLRTGNTEAFF.